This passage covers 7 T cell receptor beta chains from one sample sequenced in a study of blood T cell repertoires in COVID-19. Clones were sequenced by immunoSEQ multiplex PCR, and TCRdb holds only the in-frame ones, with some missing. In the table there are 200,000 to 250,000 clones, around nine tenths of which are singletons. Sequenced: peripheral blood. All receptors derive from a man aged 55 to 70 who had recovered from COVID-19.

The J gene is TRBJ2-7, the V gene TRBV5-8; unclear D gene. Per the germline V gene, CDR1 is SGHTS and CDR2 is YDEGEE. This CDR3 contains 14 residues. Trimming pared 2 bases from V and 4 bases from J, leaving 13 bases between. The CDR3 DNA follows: TGTGCCAGCAGCTTAGAGGTGTACTCTTACGAGCAGTACTTC. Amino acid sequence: CASSLEVYSYEQYF.

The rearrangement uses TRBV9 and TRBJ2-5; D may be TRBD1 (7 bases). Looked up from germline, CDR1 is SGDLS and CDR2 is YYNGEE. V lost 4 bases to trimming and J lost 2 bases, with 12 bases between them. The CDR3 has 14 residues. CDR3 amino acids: CASSQGGLQETQYF. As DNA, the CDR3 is TGTGCCAGCAGCCAGGGGGGACTGCAAGAGACCCAGTACTTC.

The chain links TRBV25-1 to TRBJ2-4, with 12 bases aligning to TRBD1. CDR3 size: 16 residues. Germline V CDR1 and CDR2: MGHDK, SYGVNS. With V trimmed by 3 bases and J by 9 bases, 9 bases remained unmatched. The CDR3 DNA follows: TGTGCCAGCAGTGACCCGGGACAGGGGGCGAGGGGCATTCAGTACTTC. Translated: CASSDPGQGARGIQYF.

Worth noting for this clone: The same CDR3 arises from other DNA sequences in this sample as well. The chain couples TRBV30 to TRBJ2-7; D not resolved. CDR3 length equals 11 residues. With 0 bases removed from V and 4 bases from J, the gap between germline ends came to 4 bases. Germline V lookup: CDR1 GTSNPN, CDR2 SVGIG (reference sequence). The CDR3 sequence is CAWSVRYEQYF. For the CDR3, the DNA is TGTGCCTGGAGTGTACGGTACGAGCAGTACTTC.

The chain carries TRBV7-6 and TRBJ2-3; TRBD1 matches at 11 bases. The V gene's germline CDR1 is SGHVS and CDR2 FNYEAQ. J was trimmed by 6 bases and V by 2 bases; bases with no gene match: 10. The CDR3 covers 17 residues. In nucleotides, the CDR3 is TGTGCCAGCAGCTTAAGAGGACAGGGGGCAGCGGGGGATACGCAGTATTTT. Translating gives CASSLRGQGAAGDTQYF.

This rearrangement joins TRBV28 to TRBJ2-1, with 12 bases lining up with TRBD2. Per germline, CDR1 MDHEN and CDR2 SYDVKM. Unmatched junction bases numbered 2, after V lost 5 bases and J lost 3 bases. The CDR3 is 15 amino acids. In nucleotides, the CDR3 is TGTGCCAGCAGTAGACTAGCGGGAGACTACAATGAGCAGTTCTTC. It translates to CASSRLAGDYNEQFF.

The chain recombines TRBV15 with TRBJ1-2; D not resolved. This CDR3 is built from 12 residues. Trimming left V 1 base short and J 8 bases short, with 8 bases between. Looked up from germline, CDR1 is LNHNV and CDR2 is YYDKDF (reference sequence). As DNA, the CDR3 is TGTGCCACCAGCAGAGGAAAGGAGGGCTACACCTTC. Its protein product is CATSRGKEGYTF. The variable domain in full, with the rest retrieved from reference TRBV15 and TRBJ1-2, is DAMVIQNPRYQVTQFGKPVTLSCSQTLNHNVMYWYQQKSSQAPKLLFHYYDKDFNNEADTPDNFQSRRPNTSFCFLDIRSPGLGDTAMYLCATSRGKEGYTFGSGTRLTVV.